Shown below are 14 T cell receptor beta chains from a single sample sequenced in a study of T-cell memory formation after mild COVID-19. TCRdb re-called the 5' RACE reads through MiXCR, storing one row per CDR3 protein. The repertoire holds hundreds of thousands of distinct CDR3 sequences, under 25% seen once, with less than 15% in the top ten. Sequencing was carried out using PBMCs or a T cell subset sorted from them (not recorded which). These receptors were obtained from an adult woman who had mild COVID-19 (a few samples of this study predate the infection). Cell type and time point are not known.

The CDR3 is CASSLDAPRTGELFF. The CDR3 DNA sequence: TGTGCCAGCAGCTTAGATGCACCTCGCACCGGGGAGCTGTTTTTT. The chain uses TRBV7-9 and TRBJ2-2; unclear D gene. V dropped 1 base and J dropped 4 bases, with 10 bases sitting between them. Germline V gene sequence: CDR1 SEHNR, CDR2 FQNEAQ (reference sequence). The CDR3 length is 15 residues.

The chain couples TRBV6-2 or TRBV6-3 to TRBJ2-7, with D unresolved. There are 12 residues in the CDR3. Trimming took 5 bases from V and 0 from J, leaving 5 bases between them. CDR1 is MNHEY, CDR2 SVGEGT, per germline. The CDR3 bases are TGTGCCAGCAGTCACAACTCCTACGAGCAGTACTTC. Translated: CASSHNSYEQYF.

This clonotype came up a few times. The chain couples TRBV20-1 to TRBJ2-2; no clear D. Per germline, CDR1 DFQATT and CDR2 SNEGSKA (reference sequence). The CDR3 extends over 15 amino acids. V dropped 0 bases and J dropped 3 bases, with 11 bases sitting between them. CDR3 amino acids: CSARDRGRYTGELFF. As DNA, the CDR3 is TGCAGTGCTAGAGATCGAGGCAGGTACACCGGGGAGCTGTTTTTT.

The rearrangement joins TRBV12-3 or TRBV12-4 to TRBJ1-2; D call uncertain. Trimming cost V 5 bases and J 1 base, with 11 bases left between them. This CDR3 region has 14 residues. The CDR3, as DNA: TGTGCCAGCAGTAGCCTGGCTCTTAACTATGGCTACACCTTC. As protein: CASSSLALNYGYTF.

The chain recombines TRBV5-1 with TRBJ2-7; D is perhaps TRBD2 (7 bases). Trimming left V 4 bases short and J 4 bases short, with 18 bases between. From germline, CDR1 is SGHRS and CDR2 YFSETQ. The CDR3 covers 15 residues. CDR3 sequence: CASSRDLGGPYEQYF. For the CDR3, the DNA is TGCGCCAGCAGCCGAGATTTGGGGGGGCCGTACGAGCAGTACTTC.

In this sample, this clonotype turned up once. V usage is TRBV27 and J usage is TRBJ1-6; TRBD1 aligns across 8 bases. CDR3 length: 14 amino acids. Germline loops: CDR1 MNHEY, CDR2 SMNVEV (reference sequence). V lost 5 bases to trimming and J lost 8 bases; unmatched junction nucleotides: 5. CDR3 in amino acids: CASSPRTGYSPLHF. CDR3 DNA sequence: TGTGCCAGCAGTCCTCGGACAGGGTATTCACCCCTCCACTTT.

This clonotype was counted between two and nine times. This chain uses TRBV7-2 with TRBJ2-7; D is perhaps TRBD1 or TRBD2 (5 bases each). CDR1 and CDR2 (germline): SGHTA, FQGNSA. This CDR3 has 13 residues. With 2 bases removed from V and 6 bases from J, the gap between germline ends came to 11 bases. CDR3 residues: CASSLLPGTEQYF. The CDR3 DNA follows: TGTGCCAGCAGCTTATTACCCGGGACCGAGCAGTACTTC.

This chain uses TRBV12-3 or TRBV12-4 with TRBJ2-7; 9 bases fit TRBD1. With 7 bases clipped from V and 4 bases from J, the junction kept 8 bases outside the gene matches. CDR3 size: 14 residues. This chain's CDR3 is CASTTTGGRYEQYF. The CDR3 nucleotides are TGTGCCAGCACAACGACAGGGGGACGGTACGAGCAGTACTTC.

The chain combines TRBV7-9 with TRBJ2-3; weak D call: TRBD1 (5 bases). Germline V gene data show CDR1 as SEHNR and CDR2 as FQNEAQ (reference sequence). Trimming pared 4 bases from V and 4 bases from J, leaving 15 bases between. The CDR3 spans 15 residues. The CDR3 sequence: CASSSPRQRSDTQYF. The CDR3 bases are TGTGCCAGCAGCTCGCCGAGACAGAGATCAGATACGCAGTATTTT. The entire variable domain, with the rest obtained from reference TRBV7-9 and TRBJ2-3, is as follows: DTGVSQNPRHKITKRGQNVTFRCDPISEHNRLYWYRQTLGQGPEFLTYFQNEAQLEKSRLLSDRFSAERPKGSFSTLEIQRTEQGDSAMYLCASSSPRQRSDTQYFGPGTRLTVL.

The chain uses TRBV5-1 and TRBJ2-7; D perhaps matches TRBD1 (6 bases). CDR1 SGHRS and CDR2 YFSETQ come from the germline V gene. This CDR3 has 14 residues. V lost 0 bases and J lost 4, with 11 bases in between. DNA for the CDR3: TGCGCCAGCAGCTTGGTGGGGGCCGAGTACGAGCAGTACTTC. Its protein product is CASSLVGAEYEQYF.

The chain is built from TRBV15 and TRBJ2-1; 12 nucleotides match TRBD2. Trimming took 2 bases from V and 8 from J; bases not matched to a gene: 7. This CDR3 is built from 16 residues. The germline V gene has CDR1 LNHNV and CDR2 YYDKDF (reference sequence). The CDR3 DNA follows: TGTGCCACCAGCAGATCCGGACTAGCGGGGCTGGATGAGCAGTTCTTC. This gives the protein CATSRSGLAGLDEQFF.

The V and J genes are TRBV6-6 and TRBJ2-2, with D unresolved. Trimming took off 5 bases at V and 0 bases at J, with 10 bases between the two ends. Germline loops: CDR1 MNHNY, CDR2 SVGAGI (reference sequence). This CDR3 region has 15 residues. The CDR3 sequence: CASSTGSTNTGELFF. CDR3 DNA sequence: TGTGCCAGCAGTACCGGGTCGACGAACACCGGGGAGCTGTTTTTT.

This clonotype was found many times. The chain is built from TRBV7-6 and TRBJ2-2, with TRBD2 matching 9 bases. The CDR3 is 17 amino acids. Trimming removed 1 base from V and 3 bases from J; junction bases left unmatched: 6. CDR1 is SGHVS and CDR2 is FNYEAQ in the germline V gene. CDR3 bases: TGTGCCAGCAGCTTAGTGGGAGCGGGGGGAGACACCGGGGAGCTGTTTTTT. Translated: CASSLVGAGGDTGELFF.

This clonotype was observed a few times. The chain combines TRBV12-3 or TRBV12-4 with TRBJ2-3; TRBD2 agrees at 9 bases. Germline trimming cut 4 bases from V and 2 bases from J; bases unmatched to any gene: 7. The CDR3 is made up of 16 amino acids. The CDR3 loop reads CASSSSTSGPTDTQYF. The CDR3 coding sequence is TGTGCCAGCAGTTCCTCGACTAGCGGCCCCACAGATACGCAGTATTTT.